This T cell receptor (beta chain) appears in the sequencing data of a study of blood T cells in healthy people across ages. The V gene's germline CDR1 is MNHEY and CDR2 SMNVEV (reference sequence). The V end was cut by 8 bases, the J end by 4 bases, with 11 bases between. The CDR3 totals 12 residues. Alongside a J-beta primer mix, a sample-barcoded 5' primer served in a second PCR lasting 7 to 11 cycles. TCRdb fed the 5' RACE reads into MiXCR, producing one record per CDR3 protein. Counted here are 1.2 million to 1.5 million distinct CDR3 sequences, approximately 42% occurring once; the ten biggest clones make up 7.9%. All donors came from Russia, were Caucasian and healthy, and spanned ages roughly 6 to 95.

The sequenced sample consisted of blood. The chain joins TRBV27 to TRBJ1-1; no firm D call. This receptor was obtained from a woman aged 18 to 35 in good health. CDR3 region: CASGGWGTEAFF. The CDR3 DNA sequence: TGTGCCAGCGGAGGCTGGGGCACTGAAGCTTTCTTT.